Presented here are 20 T cell receptor beta chains from one specimen sequenced in a study of human T cells and chemical hapten exposure. Indicated time point: patch test 2, 6 weeks after DPC sensitization. Treatment given: therapeutic diphenylcyclopropenone sensitization with weekly scalp DPC. TCRdb re-called the RACE reads with MiXCR, one entry per CDR3 protein. The sample has about 140,000 distinct CDR3 sequences, approximately 12% seen once. The source material was whole blood, sampled in connection with sensitization to the hapten diphenylcyclopropenone (DPC). The receptors derive from a woman in her 50s with alopecia areata. Some clones in this sample may be carry-over from other donors' samples.

This clonotype came up many times. The chain combines TRBV7-9 with TRBJ2-7; D remains unclear. With 5 bases removed from V and 6 bases from J, the gap between germline ends came to 14 bases. Looked up from germline, CDR1 is SEHNR and CDR2 is FQNEAQ (reference sequence). This CDR3 has 13 amino acids. This chain's CDR3 is CASSPGPNREQYF. CDR3 nucleotide sequence: TGTGCCAGCAGCCCGGGCCCGAACCGCGAGCAGTACTTC.

V gene TRBV6-1 combines with J gene TRBJ1-6; no reliable D call. With 9 bases removed from V and 0 bases from J, the gap between germline ends came to 9 bases. CDR1 and CDR2 from the germline V gene are MNHNS and SASEGT. The length of the CDR3 is 14 residues. The CDR3 DNA sequence: TGTGCCAGTACGGGGAGCTCCTATAATTCACCCCTCCACTTT. Encoded protein: CASTGSSYNSPLHF.

This clonotype was recorded many times. V is TRBV7-9 and J is TRBJ2-1, with TRBD1 identical over 10 bases. The germline V gene encodes CDR1 SEHNR and CDR2 FQNEAQ (reference sequence). The CDR3 spans 15 residues. V was pared by 5 bases and J by 7 bases, with 8 bases of the junction left unmatched. CDR3 amino acids: CASSPRDRGRNEQFF. In nucleotides, the CDR3 is TGTGCCAGCAGCCCACGTGACAGGGGGCGGAATGAGCAGTTCTTC.

This clonotype was detected a few times. V usage is TRBV7-2 and J usage is TRBJ2-3; D unresolved. The CDR3 has 15 residues. Per germline, CDR1 SGHTA and CDR2 FQGNSA. The V end lost 5 bases, the J end lost 1 base, and 13 bases lay between the germline ends. The CDR3 DNA reads as TGTGCCAGCAGCCAAATTGGTAAGGGCACAGATACGCAGTATTTT. Its protein product is CASSQIGKGTDTQYF.

The genes are TRBV29-1 and TRBJ2-4; no definite D call. Germline V gene sequence: CDR1 SQVTM, CDR2 ANQGSEA. V lost 3 bases to trimming and J lost 4 bases, with 7 bases between them. CDR3 length: 12 amino acids. As DNA, the CDR3 is TGCAGCGTTGAGTGGGGTAAAAACATTCAGTACTTC. This encodes CSVEWGKNIQYF.

The sample holds many counts of this clonotype. This chain connects TRBV25-1 to TRBJ1-2; tentatively, D is TRBD1 (6 bases). Germline V gives CDR1 MGHDK, CDR2 SYGVNS. This CDR3 spans 16 amino acids. V was pared by 4 bases and J by 5 bases, with 20 bases between. For the CDR3, the DNA is TGTGCCAGCAGTGGAAAATCGACAGGTTACCCTTATGGCTACACCTTC. Protein product: CASSGKSTGYPYGYTF.

The sample holds many counts of this clonotype. The J gene is TRBJ2-2, the V gene TRBV6-4; D remains ambiguous. This CDR3 comprises 14 residues. The germline V gene has CDR1 MRHNA and CDR2 SNTAGT. Between the trimmed V and J ends, which lost 2 bases and 6 bases, there was a span of 10 bases. The CDR3 protein is CASSDPTHSGELFF. The DNA of the CDR3 is TGTGCCAGCAGTGACCCGACACATTCCGGGGAGCTGTTTTTT.

Ten or more counts support this clonotype. The chain has TRBV25-1 and TRBJ2-7; D possibly matches TRBD1 or TRBD2 (5 bases each). Looked up from germline, CDR1 is MGHDK and CDR2 is SYGVNS. This CDR3 comprises 15 residues. The ends were cut back, 6 bases at V and 0 bases at J, with 15 bases in the middle. CDR3 sequence reads: CASSETGTHSYEQYF. CDR3 in DNA: TGTGCCAGCAGCGAAACCGGGACCCACTCCTACGAGCAGTACTTC.

This clonotype showed up just a few times. The rearrangement links TRBV29-1 to TRBJ1-1; D is possibly TRBD1 (6 bases). This CDR3 comprises 15 residues. V was pared by 1 base and J by 3 bases, with 15 bases between. Per germline, CDR1 SQVTM and CDR2 ANQGSEA. As DNA, the CDR3 is TGCAGCGTTGAAGCCCTACAGGGAAGGCACACTGAAGCTTTCTTT. This translates into CSVEALQGRHTEAFF.

The V call is TRBV5-1, the J call TRBJ2-6; D gene uncertain. Trimming took 4 bases from V and 2 from J, leaving 10 bases between them. The CDR3 is 15 residues long. CDR1 and CDR2 from the germline V gene are SGHRS and YFSETQ. CDR3 sequence: CASSRFLPGANVLTF. The CDR3 DNA reads TGCGCCAGCAGCCGGTTCTTACCTGGGGCCAACGTCCTGACTTTC.

This clonotype was seen at least ten times. The V gene is TRBV10-3, the J gene TRBJ1-5; maybe TRBD1 (5 bases). This CDR3 has 14 residues. Germline CDR1 is ENHRY and CDR2 is SYGVKD. Between the trimmed V and J ends, which lost 5 bases and 0 bases, there was a span of 8 bases. Written as DNA, the CDR3 is TGTGCCATCAGTACAGGAAATAGCAATCAGCCCCAGCATTTT. It specifies CAISTGNSNQPQHF.

The sample holds a few counts of this clonotype. The V and J genes are TRBV25-1 and TRBJ2-1; 14 bases line up with TRBD2. Looked up from germline, CDR1 is MGHDK and CDR2 is SYGVNS. This CDR3 spans 15 amino acids. V was pared by 4 bases and J by 6 bases, with 2 bases of the junction left unmatched. The CDR3 bases are TGTGCCAGCAGTGCGGGACTAGCGGGAGTCAATGAGCAGTTCTTC. Amino acids: CASSAGLAGVNEQFF.

This clonotype came up many times. V usage is TRBV6-1 and J usage is TRBJ1-5; 7 bases map to TRBD1. Germline CDR1 and CDR2: MNHNS and SASEGT. This CDR3 is 13 amino acids long. Unmatched junction bases numbered 6, after V lost 6 bases and J lost 7 bases. In DNA, the CDR3 is TGTGCCAGCAGCGACAGGGTACGACAGCCCCAGCATTTT. Amino acids: CASSDRVRQPQHF.

The gene calls are TRBV7-9 and TRBJ2-1; TRBD2 aligns across 16 bases. J was trimmed by 8 bases and V by 5 bases; bases with no gene match: 9. Germline V CDR1 and CDR2: SEHNR, FQNEAQ (reference sequence). This CDR3 comprises 17 residues. CDR3: CASSMGLAGGPVDEQFF. The CDR3 bases are TGTGCCAGCAGCATGGGACTAGCGGGAGGGCCGGTGGATGAGCAGTTCTTC.

The rearrangement uses TRBV20-1 and TRBJ2-1; 7 nucleotides align to TRBD2. Germline CDR1 and CDR2: DFQATT and SNEGSKA (reference sequence). The CDR3 consists of 15 residues. V was clipped by 0 bases and J by 6 bases; unmatched bases: 8. CDR3 coding DNA: TGCAGTGCTAGAGATTGGGGGAGGGCCAGCAATGAGCAGTTCTTC. Translation: CSARDWGRASNEQFF.

The chain is built from TRBV10-3 and TRBJ2-7; 12 bases map to TRBD2. V lost 6 bases, J lost 3 bases, and 3 bases stayed unmatched. The CDR3 totals 14 residues. Germline assignment: CDR1 ENHRY and CDR2 SYGVKD. The CDR3 region is CAIRTSGSNYEQYF. CDR3 DNA sequence: TGTGCCATCAGGACTAGCGGGAGTAACTACGAGCAGTACTTC.

This clonotype turned up a few times. J is TRBJ1-2 and V is TRBV12-3 or TRBV12-4, with 7 bases that match TRBD1. Trimming removed 6 bases from V and 2 bases from J; junction bases left unmatched: 6. The CDR3 consists of 14 residues. This CDR3 reads CASSYGTVNYGYTF. CDR3 DNA: TGTGCCAGCAGCTATGGGACAGTAAACTATGGCTACACCTTC.

The table lists this clonotype with a few counts. The chain employs TRBV29-1 and TRBJ2-7; a weak D match, TRBD2 (5 bases). The germline V and J ends were trimmed by 7 bases and 0 bases, with 10 bases remaining between them. The germline V gene encodes CDR1 SQVTM and CDR2 ANQGSEA. This CDR3 is built from 12 residues. In DNA form, the CDR3 reads TGCAGCGCCGGGAAGAGCTCCTACGAGCAGTACTTC. This gives the protein CSAGKSSYEQYF.

In its sample, this clonotype was seen a few times. The DNA for the CDR3 is TGTGCCAGCAGCTTAGACCCAGGGTGGAATTCACCCCTCCACTTT. Translation gives CASSLDPGWNSPLHF. The chain couples TRBV7-2 to TRBJ1-6; TRBD1 is a possible D gene (5 bases). CDR1 is SGHTA and CDR2 is FQGNSA in the germline V gene. Trimming shortened V by 1 base and J by 7 bases, and 11 bases separated the two germline ends. The CDR3 spans 15 residues.

The chain links TRBV12-3 or TRBV12-4 to TRBJ1-1; 9 bases align to TRBD1. The CDR3 runs to 16 residues. V lost 4 bases to trimming and J lost 1 base; unmatched junction nucleotides: 7. CDR3 nucleotide sequence: TGTGCCAGCAGTTCCTTCACAGGGGGCGGGAACACTGAAGCTTTCTTT. Translation gives CASSSFTGGGNTEAFF.